A single T cell receptor (beta chain) is shown here with its context. The table came from immunoSEQ multiplex PCR; TCRdb's copy has only in-frame clones and leaves some out. Of some 100,000 clones listed, 94% are singletons. This entry is derived from a study of T cell changes during pregnancy in multiple sclerosis. J gave up 4 bases and V 4 bases, and 2 bases lay outside the gene matches. This CDR3 spans 14 amino acids. The germline V gene has CDR1 SNHLY and CDR2 FYNNEI. This clonotype was sampled from a female donor with multiple sclerosis, enrolled in a pregnancy study. This chain links TRBV2 with TRBJ1-5, with 9 bases that match TRBD1. This specimen consisted of peripheral blood, obtained before pregnancy. CDR3 in amino acids: CASSGTGANQPQHF. For the CDR3, the DNA is TGTGCCAGCAGTGGGACAGGGGCAAATCAGCCCCAGCATTTT.